A selection of T cell receptor beta chains follows, all from one sample in a study of sequential checkpoint blockade in melanoma. Libraries were prepared by immunoSEQ multiplex PCR; TCRdb keeps only in-frame clonotypes and omits some of them. The sample contains approximately 7,500 clones, 58% of which appear only once. This sample comprised CD8+ T cells sorted from blood (inferred from file names), obtained from a patient given nivolumab and ipilimumab in sequence. The source is a human donor with melanoma. Each CDR3 is given with its conserved first and last residue. D genes are given only for firm matches. Where a row states a size, it is once, few, many or the class of an expanded clone; other rows omit it.

TGCGCCAGCAGCTGGGGTATTAGGGGCACTGAAGCTTTCTTT CASSWGIRGTEAFF . TRBJ1-1 . TRBV5-1
TGTGCCAGCAGCGTACAGGGGGATTACCACGAGCAGTACTTC CASSVQGDYHEQYF TRBD1 TRBJ2-7 few TRBV9
TGCGCCAGCAGCTTAAGACGGGGAACGGAGCAGTACTTC CASSLRRGTEQYF . TRBJ2-7 few TRBV5-1
TGTGCCAGCAGTACACCGGGACTAGCGGGGTACGAGCAGTACTTC CASSTPGLAGYEQYF TRBD2 TRBJ2-7 . TRBV27
TGTGCCAGTAGTTCATTCCGGGGACAGGGGCTGCACCAAGCTTTCTTT CASSSFRGQGLHQAFF TRBD1 TRBJ1-1 . TRBV19
TGTGCCAGCAGTCTCACCCAACAGGGGATCTATAATTCACCCCTCCACTTT CASSLTQQGIYNSPLHF TRBD1 TRBJ1-6 once TRBV28
TGTGCCAGCAGCGCCTTAGGACAGCCCGTGGCGTCCTACGAGCAGTACTTC CASSALGQPVASYEQYF . TRBJ2-7 . TRBV9
TGTGCCAGCAGCCCAGTCATGATTGAAAAACTGTTTTTT CASSPVMIEKLFF . TRBJ1-4 . TRBV7-8
TGTGCCAGCAGCTTCGGAGGGAGTACGAACACTGAAGCTTTCTTT CASSFGGSTNTEAFF . TRBJ1-1 . TRBV5-6
TGTGCCAGCACACCCGCGTCGGGGATCCATAACGAGCAGTACTTC CASTPASGIHNEQYF . TRBJ2-7 few TRBV5-8
TGTGCCAGCAGCCACCTTGGCCAGCCCCAGCATTTT CASSHLGQPQHF . TRBJ1-5 few TRBV7-2
TGTGCCAGCAGTTCGGGACAGATGGACGAGCAGTACTTC CASSSGQMDEQYF TRBD1 TRBJ2-7 few TRBV5-4
TGTGCCAGCAGTGAACTATGGACAGAAAAACTGTTTTTT CASSELWTEKLFF . TRBJ1-4 . TRBV2